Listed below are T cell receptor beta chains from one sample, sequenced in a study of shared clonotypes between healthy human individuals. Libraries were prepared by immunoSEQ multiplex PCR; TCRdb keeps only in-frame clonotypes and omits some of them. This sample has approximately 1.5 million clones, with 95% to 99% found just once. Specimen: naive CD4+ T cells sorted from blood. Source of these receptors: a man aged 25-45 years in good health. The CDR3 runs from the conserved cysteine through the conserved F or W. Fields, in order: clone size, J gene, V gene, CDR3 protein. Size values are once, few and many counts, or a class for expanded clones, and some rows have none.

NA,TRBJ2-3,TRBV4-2,CASSQETFSLAGGSTDTQYF
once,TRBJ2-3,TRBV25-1,CASSDDRVTDTQYF
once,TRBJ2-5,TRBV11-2,CATQGTSGMQGQETQYF
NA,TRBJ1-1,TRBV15,CATSRDRGTEAFF
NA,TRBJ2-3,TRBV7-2,CASRQGFREDTQYF
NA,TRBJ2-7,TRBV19,CASSPGWGLGSYEQYF
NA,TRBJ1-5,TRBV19,CASSMWAGSGNQPQHF
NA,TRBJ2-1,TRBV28,CASSSSRGYDSYNEQFF
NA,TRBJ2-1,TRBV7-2,CASSLGSTSGGDNEQFF
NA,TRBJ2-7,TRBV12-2,CASRSPGQGATSPIEDEQYF
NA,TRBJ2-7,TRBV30,CAWSPGDRDSSYEQYF
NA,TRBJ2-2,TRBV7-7,CASSSVLAGPTGELFF
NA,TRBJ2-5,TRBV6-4,CASSADLHQETQYF
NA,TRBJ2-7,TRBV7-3,CASSLFRDSYEQYF
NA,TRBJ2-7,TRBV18,CASSPPTSGSHGRNYEQYF
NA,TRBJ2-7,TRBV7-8,CASSASHVAFSTSYEQYF
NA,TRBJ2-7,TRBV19,CASSITSAASGRRYEQYF
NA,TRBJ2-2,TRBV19,CASSINRGLPGELFF
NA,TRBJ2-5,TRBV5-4,CASSPRTGQQETQYF
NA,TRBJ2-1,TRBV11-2,CASSLPTRDRGEQFF
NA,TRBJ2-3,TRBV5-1,CASSLGVDTQYF
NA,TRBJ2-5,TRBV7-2,CASSRDRGLETQYF
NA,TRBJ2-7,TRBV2,CASSDGRGYEQYF
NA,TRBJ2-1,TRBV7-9,CASSPRSGRDNEQFF
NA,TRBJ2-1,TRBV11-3,CASSRAVREQFF
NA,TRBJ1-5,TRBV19,CASSIRDGSNQPQHF
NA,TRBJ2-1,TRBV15,CATSTRQGAGDEQFF
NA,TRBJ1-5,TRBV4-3,CASSQDLDQPQHF
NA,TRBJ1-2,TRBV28,CASSLSYGYTF
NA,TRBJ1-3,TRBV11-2,CASSQRGQSGNTIYF
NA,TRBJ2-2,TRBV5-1,CASSPRPNRVAGELFF
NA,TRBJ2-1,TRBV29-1,CSVDGTDGEQFF
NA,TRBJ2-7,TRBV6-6,CASSYSKGQEEQYF
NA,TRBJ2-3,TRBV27,CASSWTALGADTQYF
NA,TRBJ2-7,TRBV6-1,CASSALTSGPAYEQYF
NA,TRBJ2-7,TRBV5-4,CASSSSHTDPYEQYF
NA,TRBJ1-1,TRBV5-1,CASSLAGAWTEAFF
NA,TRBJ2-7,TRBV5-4,CASSTAGQGVWGEQYF
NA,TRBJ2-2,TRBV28,CASSQQRTPVSGELFF
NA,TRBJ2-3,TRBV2,CASRIRQGRGTQYF
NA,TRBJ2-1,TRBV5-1,CASSLTQPGQVYNEQFF
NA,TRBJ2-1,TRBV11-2,CASSPPWGGQFF
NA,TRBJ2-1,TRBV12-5,CASGLERGLAGSYNEQFF
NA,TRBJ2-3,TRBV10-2,CASSETSDTQYF
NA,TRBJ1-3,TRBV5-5,CASSLGLGQGAGNTIYF
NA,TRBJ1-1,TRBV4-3,CASSQSSGQIGGTEAFF
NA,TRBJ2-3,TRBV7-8,CASSYRDYTDTQYF
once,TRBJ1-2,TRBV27,CASSLGRTSRDGLFRTGYTF
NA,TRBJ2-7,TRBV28,CASSLSLGAGEQYF
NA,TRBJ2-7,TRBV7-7,CASSAGGSSYEQYF
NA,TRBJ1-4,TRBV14,CASSQDRPGTKRGKLFF
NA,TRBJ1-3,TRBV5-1,CASSLGQGEPLGGNTIYF
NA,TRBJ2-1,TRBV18,CASSPQATSYNEQFF
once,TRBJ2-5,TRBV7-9,CASSSPGQGQETQYF
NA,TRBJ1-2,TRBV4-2,CASSPTSRQPLGRGYTF